The text below deals with one T cell receptor beta chain. Antigen unknown. This record belongs to a study of blood T cells in healthy people across ages. Findings of the study overall: Donors of long life had a larger count of naive CD4+ cells and greater diversity than aged donors.

Using a J-beta primer mix together with a sample-barcoded 5' primer, a second PCR was run for about 7 to 12 cycles. Carrying 12 random nucleotides, a template-switch adaptor labeled each individual cDNA molecule. TCRdb re-called the 5' RACE reads through MiXCR, storing one row per CDR3 protein. The table records under 700,000 distinct CDR3 sequences, less than 25% of them present only once. CDR1 PRHDT and CDR2 FYEKMQ come from the germline V gene (reference sequence). Trimming removed 1 base at V and 0 bases at J, with 17 bases between. CDR3 size: 18 residues. This sample was shared with a second study, whose subject was T cells of mothers and their children.

The rearrangement links TRBV13 to TRBJ2-3; TRBD2 is a possible D gene (6 bases). The source material was blood. The TCR was taken from a boy younger than 18 in good health. The CDR3 sequence is CASSLAGKEGPSTDTQYF. The CDR3 DNA reads TGTGCCAGCAGCTTAGCGGGCAAGGAGGGACCCAGCACAGATACGCAGTATTTT.